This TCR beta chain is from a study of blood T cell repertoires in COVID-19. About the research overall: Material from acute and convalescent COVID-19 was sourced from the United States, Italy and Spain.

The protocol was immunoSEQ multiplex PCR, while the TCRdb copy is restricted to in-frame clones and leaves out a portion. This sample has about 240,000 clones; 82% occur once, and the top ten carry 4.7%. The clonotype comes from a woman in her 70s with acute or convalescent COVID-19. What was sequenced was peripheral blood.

The CDR3, as DNA: TGTGCCAGCAGTTACTCTGGACTAGCGCCCGGGGAGCTGTTTTTT. Its translation: CASSYSGLAPGELFF. V gene TRBV6-5 combines with J gene TRBJ2-2, with TRBD2 matching over 9 bases. Per the germline V gene, CDR1 is MNHEY and CDR2 is SVGAGI. CDR3 length: 15 amino acids. J lost 6 bases, V lost 0 bases, and 2 bases had no gene match.